Below, 20 T cell receptor beta chains from the same sample are listed, as sequenced in a study of CD8 T cells in Susac syndrome (dated by TCRdb to the late 2010s). Library construction relied on the immunoSEQ multiplex PCR assay. RNA was extracted with the RNeasy kit and 0.5 to 1 ug was reverse transcribed using random hexamers. TCRdb redid the processing of the public reads, applying fastp at Q25 and MiXCR, and retained in-frame beta chains. Under each unique CDR3 protein, matching rows form one entry showing the most common genes and DNA. A total of around 200,000 distinct CDR3 sequences appear in this sample, just under 95% of them only once. The top ten clonotypes cover about 0.15% of the sample. Sequencing was performed on CD8+ T cells from PBMCs. The receptor source for this set is a human donor with Susac syndrome.

The V gene is TRBV30, the J gene TRBJ1-2; no reliable D call. The CDR3 length is 14 residues. Trimming removed 1 base at V and 4 bases at J, with 13 bases between. Germline V gene data show CDR1 as GTSNPN and CDR2 as SVGIG (reference sequence). The CDR3 region is CAWSEVGSPYGYTF. CDR3 nucleotide sequence: TGTGCCTGGAGTGAGGTGGGGTCCCCCTATGGCTACACCTTC. The variable domain in full, with the rest retrieved from reference TRBV30 and TRBJ1-2, is SQTIHQWPATLVQPVGSPLSLECTVEGTSNPNLYWYRQAAGRGLQLLFYSVGIGQISSEVPQNLSASRPQDRQFILSSKKLLLSDSGFYLCAWSEVGSPYGYTFGSGTRLTVV.

The gene calls are TRBV4-1 and TRBJ1-1; D is unresolved. The CDR3 extends over 13 amino acids. Trimming removed 4 bases from V and 5 bases from J, with 11 bases in between. Germline V CDR1 and CDR2: MGHRA, YSYEKL. CDR3 sequence: CASSPPRSTEAFF. Written as DNA, the CDR3 is TGCGCCAGCAGCCCCCCAAGGTCGACTGAAGCTTTCTTT.

V gene TRBV11-1 combines with J gene TRBJ2-7, with 7 nucleotides matching TRBD1. Trimming at V came to 5 bases and at J to 3 bases, leaving 4 bases not matched to a gene. Germline CDR1 reads SGHAT; CDR2 reads FQDESV (reference sequence). CDR3 length: 13 amino acids. The CDR3 protein is CASSEDRVYEQYF. As DNA, the CDR3 is TGTGCCAGCAGCGAAGACAGGGTCTACGAGCAGTACTTC.

The rearrangement joins TRBV3-1 to TRBJ2-3, with 11 bases identical to TRBD2. This CDR3 region has 18 residues. The ends lost 0 bases at V and 2 bases at J; junction bases unmatched: 7. Germline V gives CDR1 LGHDT, CDR2 YNNKEL (reference sequence). Here the CDR3 reads CASSQDPASGGTTDTQYF. CDR3 DNA: TGTGCCAGCAGCCAAGATCCGGCTAGCGGGGGGACCACAGATACGCAGTATTTT.

J is TRBJ1-2 and V is TRBV9; weak D call: TRBD1 (6 bases). The ends were cut back, 4 bases at V and 5 bases at J, with 18 bases in the middle. CDR1 is SGDLS, CDR2 YYNGEE, per germline. The CDR3 extends over 15 amino acids. The DNA of the CDR3 is TGTGCCAGCAGCCCGGGGGGGGCAGAAATATATGGCTACACCTTC. This gives the protein CASSPGGAEIYGYTF.

This rearrangement joins TRBV27 to TRBJ1-2; TRBD1 might be the D (6 bases). Trimming pared 3 bases from V and 2 bases from J, leaving 7 bases between. This CDR3 region has 13 residues. Per germline, CDR1 MNHEY and CDR2 SMNVEV (reference sequence). Here the CDR3 reads CASSLRGNYGYTF. Written as DNA, the CDR3 is TGTGCCAGCAGTTTGAGGGGGAACTATGGCTACACCTTC.

The rearrangement links TRBV6-2 or TRBV6-3 to TRBJ2-3; TRBD2 matches 8 bases. Germline CDR1 and CDR2: MNHEY and SVGEGT. The CDR3 runs 16 residues. J was trimmed by 2 bases and V by 4 bases; bases with no gene match: 8. The CDR3 DNA reads as TGTGCCAGCAGTTTTAGTCGGGGGGGCGACACAGATACGCAGTATTTT. Protein product: CASSFSRGGDTDTQYF.

This chain links TRBV9 with TRBJ2-1, with 7 bases fitting TRBD2. Germline lookup yields CDR1 SGDLS and CDR2 YYNGEE. The J segment lost 6 bases and the V segment lost 0 bases, leaving 3 bases of the junction unmatched. The CDR3 covers 14 residues. The CDR3 protein is CASSVGGGSNEQFF. CDR3 nucleotides: TGTGCCAGCAGCGTAGGCGGGGGTAGCAATGAGCAGTTCTTC.

DNA for the CDR3: TGTGCCAGCAGCTCGCCGGGACTAGAGATAGAGACCCAGTACTTC. Encoded protein: CASSSPGLEIETQYF. V and J are TRBV7-8 and TRBJ2-5; 8 bases line up with TRBD2. The CDR3 has 15 residues. The germline V gene encodes CDR1 SGHVS and CDR2 FQNEAQ. J lost 4 bases, V lost 4 bases, and 8 bases had no gene match.

The chain recombines TRBV5-4 with TRBJ2-5, with D perhaps being TRBD1 or TRBD2 (5 bases each). Germline V gene lookup returns CDR1 SGHNT and CDR2 YYREEE (reference sequence). This CDR3 contains 15 residues. Trimming stripped 3 bases from V and 0 bases from J, with 12 bases between. CDR3 DNA: TGTGCCAGCAGCTCGGACCGGGACCACCAAGAGACCCAGTACTTC. As protein: CASSSDRDHQETQYF.

This rearrangement joins TRBV5-1 to TRBJ2-7; D may match TRBD1 or TRBD2 (5 bases each). Per the germline V gene, CDR1 is SGHRS and CDR2 is YFSETQ. The ends were cut back, 0 bases at V and 6 bases at J, with 7 bases in the middle. The CDR3 totals 12 residues. CDR3 protein: CASSLGGTEQYF. CDR3 bases: TGCGCCAGCAGCTTGGGAGGGACCGAGCAGTACTTC.

The chain has TRBV30 and TRBJ2-7; TRBD1 might be the D (5 bases). V was clipped by 0 bases and J by 2 bases, with 8 bases between them. The CDR3 spans 13 residues. Germline-derived CDR1 and CDR2 are GTSNPN and SVGIG (reference sequence). In nucleotides, the CDR3 is TGTGCCTGGAGTGTAAAGGGGACCTACGAGCAGTACTTC. Translation: CAWSVKGTYEQYF.

The rearrangement links TRBV7-8 to TRBJ2-3; weak D call: TRBD1 (6 bases). This CDR3 region has 16 residues. CDR1 is SGHVS, CDR2 FQNEAQ, per germline. Between the trimmed V and J ends, which lost 0 bases and 5 bases, there was a span of 15 bases. The CDR3: CASSLALGQFLDTQYF. The CDR3 DNA reads TGTGCCAGCAGCTTAGCGTTAGGACAGTTTCTAGATACGCAGTATTTT.

The chain is built from TRBV27 and TRBJ1-2, with TRBD1 as a possible D gene (5 bases). The CDR3 contains 13 residues. V dropped 5 bases and J dropped 2 bases, with 9 bases sitting between them. Germline values: CDR1 MNHEY, CDR2 SMNVEV (reference sequence). DNA for the CDR3: TGTGCCAGCAGTACAGACAGAAACTATGGCTACACCTTC. Its protein product is CASSTDRNYGYTF.

The V and J genes are TRBV28 and TRBJ2-7, with D unresolved. Trimming left V 3 bases short and J 3 bases short, with 6 bases between. Germline CDR1 MDHEN, CDR2 SYDVKM. The CDR3 sequence is 12 residues long. CDR3 sequence (DNA): TGTGCCAGCAGTTTTACGTACTACGAGCAGTACTTC. It translates to CASSFTYYEQYF.

The chain couples TRBV27 to TRBJ1-2, with D maybe TRBD1 (6 bases). The CDR3 has 12 amino acids. Germline CDR1 and CDR2: MNHEY and SMNVEV (reference sequence). V lost 8 bases, J lost 4 bases, and 11 bases lay in between. This chain's CDR3 is CASRDRTYGYTF. The CDR3 DNA follows: TGTGCCAGCCGAGACAGGACCTATGGCTACACCTTC.

This sequence joins TRBV10-2 and TRBJ2-1; D is perhaps TRBD2 (5 bases). CDR3 length equals 20 residues. CDR1 is WSHSY and CDR2 is SAAADI in the germline V gene. V lost 0 bases and J 8 bases, leaving 29 bases between the germline ends. CDR3 loop: CASSESSGDQMTYLGDEQFF. CDR3 DNA sequence: TGCGCCAGCAGTGAGTCGAGCGGAGACCAAATGACGTATCTGGGCGATGAGCAGTTCTTC.

The genes are TRBV4-2 and TRBJ2-6; tentatively, D is TRBD1 or TRBD2 (6 bases each). Germline assignment: CDR1 LGHNA and CDR2 YNFKEQ. The CDR3 contains 14 residues. The CDR3 DNA reads TGTGCGGGGGGCGGATCCTCTGGGGCCAACGTCCTGACTTTC. This encodes CAGGGSSGANVLTF.

The rearrangement joins TRBV5-6 to TRBJ1-2; D uncertain. The CDR3 spans 14 residues. V was pared by 3 bases and J by 3 bases, with 12 bases between. The V gene's germline CDR1 is SGHDT and CDR2 YYEEEE. This CDR3 reads CASSSRGVDYGYTF. The CDR3 DNA reads as TGTGCCAGCAGCTCCCGAGGTGTGGACTATGGCTACACCTTC.

The J gene is TRBJ2-3, the V gene TRBV6-5; D is ambiguous. The V gene lost 0 bases and the J gene lost 5 bases, with 9 bases spanning the gap. Germline loops: CDR1 MNHEY, CDR2 SVGAGI. The CDR3 totals 14 residues. This CDR3 is CASSYSGSIDTQYF. CDR3 nucleotides: TGTGCCAGCAGTTACTCGGGCTCTATAGATACGCAGTATTTT.